The present T cell receptor (beta chain) was sequenced within a study of T cells after yellow fever vaccination. Findings of the study overall: After the booster, roughly 96% of CD4 and about nine tenths of CD8 primary-response clones were re-detected. The bulk population could contribute abundant contaminating clonotypes to FACS-sorted repertoires. A small share of clonotypes appeared in both CD4 and CD8 compartments.

This clonotype has a count of ten or more. The antigen is not known. Via MiXCR, TCRdb re-called the 5' RACE reads, giving one row per CDR3 protein. The sample consists of approximately 240,000 distinct CDR3 sequences, about 3.9% of them appearing once. V was trimmed by 2 bases and J by 1 base, leaving 15 bases between them. The length of the CDR3 is 16 residues. The V gene's germline CDR1 is ENHRY and CDR2 SYGVKD. This chain links TRBV10-3 with TRBJ2-7; D could derive from TRBD1 or TRBD2 (5 bases each). This TCR came from a man in his late teens or twenties who received the YFV17D yellow fever vaccine. The source material was PBMCs, sampled 15 days after the yellow fever booster vaccination. The CDR3 sequence: CAISESGRDGSYEQYV. The CDR3 DNA sequence: TGTGCCATCAGTGAGAGCGGCCGGGACGGATCCTACGAGCAGTACGTC.